This T cell receptor (beta chain) is drawn from a study of radiotherapy plus CTLA-4 blockade in lung cancer. Study-level results: After treatment with radiotherapy plus ipilimumab, TCR clones that came from the tumor expanded in blood.

The assay was immunoSEQ multiplex PCR, and TCRdb's table has in-frame clones only and misses some. The table shows tens of thousands of clones, with under 80% occurring only once. As to this clone: Its target is not known.

Between the trimmed V and J ends, which lost 7 bases and 5 bases, there was a span of 9 bases. The length of the CDR3 is 12 residues. Per the germline V gene, CDR1 is MNHEY and CDR2 is SMNVEV (reference sequence). It was focal radiation plus CTLA-4 blockade with ipilimumab that patients with chemo-refractory metastatic non-small-cell lung cancer received. The chain uses TRBV27 and TRBJ1-5; no reliable D call. The specimen comprised peripheral blood, sampled from a patient treated with radiotherapy plus ipilimumab. The clonotype originates from a human donor with non-small cell lung cancer whose response to radiotherapy plus ipilimumab could not be evaluated. Some clones in this sample may be carry-over from other donors' samples. The chain's CDR3 is CASIGGYQPQHF. CDR3 bases: TGTGCCAGCATCGGCGGTTATCAGCCCCAGCATTTT.